Below are 21 T cell receptor beta chains sequenced from a single sample in a study of T cell changes during pregnancy in multiple sclerosis. Libraries were prepared by immunoSEQ multiplex PCR; TCRdb keeps only in-frame clonotypes and omits some of them. The sample has tens of thousands of clones; 85% to 95% are singletons. The source material was peripheral blood, sampled in the second trimester of pregnancy. The receptor set was obtained from a female donor in good health, enrolled as a control in a pregnancy study.

The V call is TRBV7-2, the J call TRBJ1-4; D unclear. V lost 1 base and J lost 3, with 9 bases in between. Per the germline V gene, CDR1 is SGHTA and CDR2 is FQGNSA. The CDR3 is made up of 15 amino acids. The CDR3 nucleotides read TGTGCCAGCAGCTTAGGGGCGAAGGCTAATGAAAAACTGTTTTTT. This encodes CASSLGAKANEKLFF.

The chain has TRBV27 and TRBJ2-2; D gene uncertain. This CDR3 contains 12 residues. CDR1 MNHEY and CDR2 SMNVEV come from the germline V gene (reference sequence). V shed 8 bases and J shed 4 bases, with 8 bases lying between them. For the CDR3, the DNA is TGTGCCAGCTCAGGTCTCACCGGGGAGCTGTTTTTT. It yields the protein CASSGLTGELFF.

CDR3 sequence (DNA): TGTGCCAGCAGCTTAAATACAGGGAGCACAGATACGCAGTATTTT. Translating gives CASSLNTGSTDTQYF. The genes are TRBV7-3 and TRBJ2-3; D might be TRBD1 (6 bases). V lost 1 base and J 0 bases, leaving 8 bases between the germline ends. The CDR3 has 15 residues. Per germline, CDR1 SGHTA and CDR2 FQGTGA.

This sequence joins TRBV7-9 and TRBJ1-1; D uncertain. This CDR3 comprises 13 residues. V was trimmed by 0 bases and J by 4 bases, leaving 6 bases between them. CDR1 SEHNR and CDR2 FQNEAQ come from the germline V gene (reference sequence). The CDR3 DNA reads TGTGCCAGCAGCTTAGCGGAGACCACTGAAGCTTTCTTT. Protein sequence: CASSLAETTEAFF.

The chain joins TRBV6-6 to TRBJ1-2; no firm D call. The CDR3 consists of 14 residues. Per the germline V gene, CDR1 is MNHNY and CDR2 is SVGAGI (reference sequence). V lost 3 bases to trimming and J lost 8 bases, with 16 bases between them. The CDR3 DNA follows: TGTGCCAGCAGTTATCCCCTAGACTTGAGGGGCTACACCTTC. It specifies CASSYPLDLRGYTF.

The chain recombines TRBV5-6 with TRBJ1-4, with 7 bases aligning to TRBD1. CDR3 length equals 14 residues. In germline, CDR1 is SGHDT, CDR2 YYEEEE. J lost 8 bases, V lost 5 bases, and 9 bases had no gene match. The DNA of the CDR3 is TGTGCCAGCAGTCCGACAGGGATAGGAGAAAAACTGTTTTTT. Residues: CASSPTGIGEKLFF.

V usage is TRBV9 and J usage is TRBJ2-2; a possible D gene is TRBD1 (6 bases). The ends were cut back, 0 bases at V and 6 bases at J, with 6 bases in the middle. The CDR3 length is 13 residues. In germline, CDR1 is SGDLS, CDR2 YYNGEE. The DNA of the CDR3 is TGTGCCAGCAGCGTAGGGGGGCCCGGGGAGCTGTTTTTT. It translates to CASSVGGPGELFF.

This clone has only a few counts. One end of the junction varies from germline; a read error may be responsible. The chain combines TRBV6-6 with TRBJ2-7; TRBD2 matches 16 bases. The V gene's germline CDR1 is MNHNY and CDR2 SVGAGI (reference sequence). The CDR3 sequence is 14 residues long. The CDR3 here is CASSPGTSGGVPNF. CDR3 bases: TGTGCCAGCAGTCCCGGGACTAGCGGGGGGGTACCCAACTTC.

The J gene is TRBJ2-2, the V gene TRBV9, with 13 bases lining up with TRBD2. CDR1 and CDR2 from the germline V gene are SGDLS and YYNGEE. The CDR3 runs to 18 residues. Losses at the gene ends were 4 bases for V and 5 bases for J; bases not matched to a gene: 11. The CDR3 DNA is TGTGCCAGCAGCAAACTAGCGGGGGGGCTTAGGGAAACCGGGGAGCTGTTTTTT. Its translation is CASSKLAGGLRETGELFF.

The V gene is TRBV7-2, the J gene TRBJ2-3, with TRBD2 matching over 16 bases. V gave up 3 bases and J gave up 3 bases; unmatched junction bases: 6. Germline V gene lookup returns CDR1 SGHTA and CDR2 FQGNSA. The CDR3 spans 18 residues. CDR3 in DNA: TGTGCCAGCAGCTTGGGGACTAGCGGGGGGGCCTTTACAGATACGCAGTATTTT. Its protein is CASSLGTSGGAFTDTQYF.

This sequence joins TRBV30 and TRBJ2-4; weak D call: TRBD2 (5 bases). Trimming removed 0 bases at V and 6 bases at J, with 12 bases between. Germline CDR1 and CDR2: GTSNPN and SVGIG (reference sequence). The CDR3 sequence is 14 residues long. As DNA, the CDR3 is TGTGCCTGGAGTGTACGGGGATCTTTAAACATTCAGTACTTC. Encoded protein: CAWSVRGSLNIQYF.

This chain connects TRBV9 to TRBJ1-6; no clear D. The germline V and J ends were trimmed by 0 bases and 0 bases, with 4 bases remaining between them. This CDR3 is 15 amino acids long. The germline V gene has CDR1 SGDLS and CDR2 YYNGEE. The CDR3 is CASSVAGSYNSPLHF. The CDR3 region has the DNA TGTGCCAGCAGCGTAGCCGGCTCCTATAATTCACCCCTCCACTTT.

The genes are TRBV11-2 and TRBJ2-7, with TRBD1 as a possible D gene (5 bases). V gave up 5 bases and J gave up 3 bases, with 17 bases separating them. Germline V gene sequence: CDR1 SGHAT, CDR2 FQNNGV. This CDR3 has 15 amino acids. CDR3 sequence: CASSPFRVDHYEQYF. The CDR3 DNA reads as TGTGCCAGCAGCCCGTTCAGGGTGGACCACTACGAGCAGTACTTC.

V gene TRBV5-4 combines with J gene TRBJ2-3, with D unclear. The length of the CDR3 is 15 residues. The V end lost 0 bases, the J end lost 3 bases, and 11 bases lay between the germline ends. Germline loops: CDR1 SGHNT, CDR2 YYREEE (reference sequence). The CDR3 bases are TGTGCCAGCAGCTTGGGATCAGTGAGGACAGATACGCAGTATTTT. It codes for CASSLGSVRTDTQYF. The entire variable domain, with the rest obtained from reference TRBV5-4 and TRBJ2-3, is as follows: ETGVTQSPTHLIKTRGQQVTLRCSSQSGHNTVSWYQQALGQGPQFIFQYYREEENGRGNFPPRFSGLQFPNYSSELNVNALELDDSALYLCASSLGSVRTDTQYFGPGTRLTVL.

This rearrangement joins TRBV6-6 to TRBJ1-2; tentative D call: TRBD1 (6 bases). CDR3 size: 13 residues. The V gene lost 6 bases and the J gene lost 6 bases, with 14 bases spanning the gap. Germline V lookup: CDR1 MNHNY, CDR2 SVGAGI (reference sequence). The CDR3 DNA reads as TGTGCCAGCAGAAGGGACATTCGAGATGGCTACACCTTC. Translated, it gives CASRRDIRDGYTF.

This clone was recorded only once. The rearrangement uses TRBV28 and TRBJ2-7, with 12 bases that match TRBD2. CDR1 is MDHEN and CDR2 is SYDVKM in the germline V gene. The CDR3 consists of 16 residues. Losses at the gene ends were 6 bases for V and 3 bases for J; bases not matched to a gene: 9. In DNA, the CDR3 is TGTGCCAGCAGCTCCAGGACTAGCGGGGTTGGCTACGAGCAGTACTTC. As protein: CASSSRTSGVGYEQYF.

This chain joins TRBV29-1 and TRBJ2-3; D perhaps matches TRBD1 (5 bases). The length of the CDR3 is 11 residues. Germline V lookup: CDR1 SQVTM, CDR2 ANQGSEA. Between the trimmed V and J ends, which lost 5 bases and 7 bases, there was a span of 10 bases. DNA for the CDR3: TGCAGCGTTTCGGACATTCATACGCAGTATTTT. Amino acids: CSVSDIHTQYF.

This sequence joins TRBV4-3 and TRBJ2-2; D is possibly TRBD2 (6 bases). Germline V gene data show CDR1 as LGHNA and CDR2 as YSLEER. V was cut by 3 bases and J by 6 bases, with 14 bases left in between. This CDR3 has 15 residues. DNA of the CDR3: TGCGCCAGCAGCCAGCGGAGGGGACGGGCCGGGGAGCTGTTTTTT. It translates to CASSQRRGRAGELFF.

The V and J genes are TRBV5-4 and TRBJ2-1, with TRBD2 identical over 15 bases. The CDR3 spans 17 residues. Germline lookup yields CDR1 SGHNT and CDR2 YYREEE (reference sequence). Trimming cost V 7 bases and J 4 bases; bases outside gene matches: 9. CDR3 bases: TGTGCCAGCTCCGGGACTAGCGGGGGGTCACGATACAATGAGCAGTTCTTC. It encodes CASSGTSGGSRYNEQFF. The variable domain in full, completed from reference TRBV5-4 and TRBJ2-1, reads ETGVTQSPTHLIKTRGQQVTLRCSSQSGHNTVSWYQQALGQGPQFIFQYYREEENGRGNFPPRFSGLQFPNYSSELNVNALELDDSALYLCASSGTSGGSRYNEQFFGPGTRLTVL.

The chain combines TRBV19 with TRBJ1-6; maybe TRBD1 (5 bases). This CDR3 region has 14 residues. Germline CDR1 reads LNHDA; CDR2 reads SQIVND (reference sequence). V was pared by 3 bases and J by 6 bases, with 9 bases between. The DNA of the CDR3 is TGTGCCAGTAGTATGGGGCACGGTAATTCACCCCTCCACTTT. Residues: CASSMGHGNSPLHF.

This sequence joins TRBV4-1 and TRBJ2-3, with 11 bases lining up with TRBD2. Germline V lookup: CDR1 MGHRA, CDR2 YSYEKL. This CDR3 comprises 17 residues. After removal of 0 bases from V and 6 bases from J, the junction contained 8 bases not matched to a gene. CDR3 in amino acids: CASSQERTSGGRDTQYF. DNA of the CDR3: TGCGCCAGCAGCCAAGAGCGTACTAGCGGGGGTCGGGATACGCAGTATTTT.